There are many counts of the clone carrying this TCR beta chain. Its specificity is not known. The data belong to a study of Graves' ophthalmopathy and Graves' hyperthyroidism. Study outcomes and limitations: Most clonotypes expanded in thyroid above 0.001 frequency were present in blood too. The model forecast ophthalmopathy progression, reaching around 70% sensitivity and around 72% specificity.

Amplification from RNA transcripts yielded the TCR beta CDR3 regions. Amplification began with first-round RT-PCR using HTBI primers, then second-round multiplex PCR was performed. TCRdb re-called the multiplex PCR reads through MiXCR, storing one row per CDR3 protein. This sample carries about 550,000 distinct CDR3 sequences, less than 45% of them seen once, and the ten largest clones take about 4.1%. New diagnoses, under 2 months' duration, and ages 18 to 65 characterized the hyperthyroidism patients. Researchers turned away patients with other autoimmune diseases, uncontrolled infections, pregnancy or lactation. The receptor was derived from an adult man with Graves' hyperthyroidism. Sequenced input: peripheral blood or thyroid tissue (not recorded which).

The CDR3 loop reads CSVEGRTEAFF. Here the CDR3 DNA reads TGCAGCGTTGAAGGGAGGACTGAAGCTTTCTTT. The J gene is TRBJ1-1, the V gene TRBV29-1; D ambiguous. Germline CDR1 SQVTM, CDR2 ANQGSEA. This CDR3 contains 11 residues. The V end was cut by 1 base, the J end by 5 bases, with 5 bases between.